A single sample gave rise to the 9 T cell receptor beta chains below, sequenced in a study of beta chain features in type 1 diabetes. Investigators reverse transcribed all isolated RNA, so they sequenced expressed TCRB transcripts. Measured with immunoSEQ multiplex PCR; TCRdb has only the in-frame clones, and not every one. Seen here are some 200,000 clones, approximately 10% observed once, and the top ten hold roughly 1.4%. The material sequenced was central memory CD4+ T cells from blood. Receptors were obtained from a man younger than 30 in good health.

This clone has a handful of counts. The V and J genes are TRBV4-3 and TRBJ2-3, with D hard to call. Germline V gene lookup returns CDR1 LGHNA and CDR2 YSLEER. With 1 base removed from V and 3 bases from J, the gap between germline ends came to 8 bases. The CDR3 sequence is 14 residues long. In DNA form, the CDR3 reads TGCGCCAGCAGCCAAGGCGGAAGGACAGATACGCAGTATTTT. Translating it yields CASSQGGRTDTQYF.

The CDR3 nucleotides are TGTGCCAGCAGGCTGGATTTGACTAGCACAGATACGCAGTATTTT. Translated: CASRLDLTSTDTQYF. The genes are TRBV5-4 and TRBJ2-3; D gene ambiguous. In germline, CDR1 is SGHNT, CDR2 YYREEE (reference sequence). Deletions cut 5 bases from V and 0 bases from J, with 13 bases between. This CDR3 contains 15 residues.

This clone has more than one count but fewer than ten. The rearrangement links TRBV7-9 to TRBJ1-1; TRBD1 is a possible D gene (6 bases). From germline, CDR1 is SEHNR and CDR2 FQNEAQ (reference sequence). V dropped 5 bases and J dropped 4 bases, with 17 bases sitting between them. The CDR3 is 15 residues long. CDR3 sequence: CASSPRGARGTEAFF. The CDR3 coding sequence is TGTGCCAGCAGCCCCCGGGGGGCAAGGGGCACTGAAGCTTTCTTT.

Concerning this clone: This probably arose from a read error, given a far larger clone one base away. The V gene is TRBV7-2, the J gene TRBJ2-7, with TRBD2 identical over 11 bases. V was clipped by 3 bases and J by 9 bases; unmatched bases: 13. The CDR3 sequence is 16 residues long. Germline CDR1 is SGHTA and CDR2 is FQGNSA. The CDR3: CASSFGLAGGASGQYF. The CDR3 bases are TGTGCCAGCAGCTTCGGGCTAGCGGGAGGTGCCTCGGGGCAGTACTTC.

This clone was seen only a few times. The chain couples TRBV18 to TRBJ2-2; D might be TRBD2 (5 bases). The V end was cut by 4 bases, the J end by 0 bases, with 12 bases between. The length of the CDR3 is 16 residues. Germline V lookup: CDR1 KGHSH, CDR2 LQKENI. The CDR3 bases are TGTGCCAGCTCACGGATTCTCGGGGCGAACACCGGGGAGCTGTTTTTT. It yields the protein CASSRILGANTGELFF.

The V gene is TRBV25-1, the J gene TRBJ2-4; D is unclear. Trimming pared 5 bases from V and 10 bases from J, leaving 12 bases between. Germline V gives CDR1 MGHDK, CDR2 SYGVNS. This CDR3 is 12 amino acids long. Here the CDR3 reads CASSFSPEIQYF. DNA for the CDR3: TGTGCCAGCAGTTTTTCCCCAGAAATTCAGTACTTC.

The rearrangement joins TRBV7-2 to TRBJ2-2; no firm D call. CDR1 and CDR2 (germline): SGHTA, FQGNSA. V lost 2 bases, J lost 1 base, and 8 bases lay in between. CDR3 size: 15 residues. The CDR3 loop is CASSLFAQNTGELFF. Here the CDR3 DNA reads TGTGCCAGCAGCTTATTTGCACAGAACACCGGGGAGCTGTTTTTT.

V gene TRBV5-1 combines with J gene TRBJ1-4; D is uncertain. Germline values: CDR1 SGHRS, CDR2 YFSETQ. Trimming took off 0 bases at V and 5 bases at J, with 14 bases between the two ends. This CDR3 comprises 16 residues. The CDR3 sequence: CASSLDVAGYNEKLFF. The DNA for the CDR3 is TGCGCCAGCAGCTTGGATGTAGCGGGGTACAATGAAAAACTGTTTTTT.

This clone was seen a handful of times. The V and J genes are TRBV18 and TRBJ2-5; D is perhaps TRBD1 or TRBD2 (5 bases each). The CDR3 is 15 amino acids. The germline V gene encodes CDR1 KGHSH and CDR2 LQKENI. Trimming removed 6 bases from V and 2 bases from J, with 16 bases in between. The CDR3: CASSHGDGTQETQYF. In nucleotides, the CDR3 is TGTGCCAGCTCCCATGGGGACGGCACACAAGAGACCCAGTACTTC.